This T cell receptor beta chain comes out of a study of T cells in Graves' hyperthyroidism and ophthalmopathy (dated by TCRdb to about 2019). In the study overall: Peripheral blood was sampled at the time of initial diagnosis, prior to any treatment. TCR V-J signatures able to tell the groups apart were searched for in a discovery cohort of 100 or so patients, of whom more than 40 had Graves' ophthalmopathy and more than 55 had stable Graves' hyperthyroidism. An independent validation cohort of under 20 hyperthyroidism patients and 17 patients who later progressed to ophthalmopathy tested prospective prediction of ophthalmopathy. For training and testing, the 100 or so patients in the discovery cohort were randomly divided in a 7:3 ratio. The study also compared thyroid tissue and blood T-cell repertoires from several Graves' hyperthyroidism patients. Once sampling was done, hyperthyroidism patients were given methimazole at a starting dose of 30 mg daily, whereas ophthalmopathy patients were given high-dose intravenous methylprednisolone. TCR Vbeta CDR3 sequencing of 120 to 150 peripheral blood samples (more than 40 ophthalmopathy, roughly 74 hyperthyroidism and approximately 17 progressor patients) is reported in the paper.

Moderately to severely active disease, a Clinical Activity Score of at least 3, a NOSPECS grade of at least 4, and a duration under 3 months were present in ophthalmopathy patients. Exclusion was applied to patients with uncontrolled infections, other autoimmune diseases, pregnancy or lactation. Diagnoses were established on the basis of clinical symptoms, serum thyroxine and TRAb, thyroid ultrasound, and orbital computed tomography. PBMCs were isolated from about 9.1 ml of fresh peripheral blood by Ficoll-Paque density gradient centrifugation. Total RNA was extracted with Trizol reagent, and quality was checked on an Agilent 2100 Bioanalyzer. This clonotype was recorded at least ten times. The target of this receptor is not known. Base qualities were left out, and no much larger clone turns up one base away. The study at large found these results: Most expanded thyroid clonotypes (frequency above 0.001) were also detected in blood, suggesting blood repertoires may reflect thyroid immune responses. A 13 V-J signature model separated ophthalmopathy from stable hyperthyroidism, with around 91% sensitivity and 81.08% specificity in cross-validation and 80%/75% in testing. In validation, the model predicted progression to ophthalmopathy with about 71% sensitivity and approximately 74% specificity, a median of approximately 6.5 months before onset. No statistical method was used to fix the sample size in advance, and group allocation was not hidden from the investigators.

Amplification of TCR beta CDR3 regions was carried out from RNA transcripts. For the first round of RT-PCR on the TCR CDR3, the HTBI primer set was used together with the Qiagen OneStep RT-PCR kit. Libraries were constructed in a second round of multiplex PCR, after which size selection and purification were carried out. Libraries were sequenced paired-end with 100 bp reads on an Illumina HiSeq2000. Regarding the original processing steps: SOAPnuke was used to process the raw data, removing reads that contained adapters or uncalled bases, had a mean Phred below 15, or lacked an exact match to the constant primer or identifier. COPE v1.2.5 was used to merge high-quality paired reads, and clonotypes were defined as unique nucleotide sequences. Clonotypes were aligned to IMGT TRBV, TRBD and TRBJ reference segments using MiTCR v1.1. Only V-J combinations with frequency above 0.0001, covering 99% to 99.2% of repertoires, were analysed. The TCS score was defined as the ratio of F50 (clonal expansion) to E x V (chaos), calculated using BLOSUM62-based TCRdist between CDR3 peptides within each V-J. Welch's t-statistics and random forest reduced 514 V-J features to around 14, which were used in a naive Bayes classifier (R e1071). In TCRdb, the public reads were trimmed at Q25 with fastp and aligned with MiXCR, with productive beta chains retained. Each record represents a unique CDR3 protein, reported with the most common genes and DNA among its rows. The V and J calls were determined by TCRdb, not by the authors. The sample data list 400,000 to 550,000 distinct CDR3 sequences, and around 24% of these were observed just once. The top ten constitute about 11% of the sample.

From the cysteine through the phenylalanine, the CDR3 covers 14 amino acids. Only the CDR3 DNA stays, 42 bases, in frame from base 1. Here V drops 4 bases and J drops 5 bases, and the junction holds 6 bases not matched to any gene. The germline V gene gives CDR1 as SGHRS and CDR2 as YFSETQ. The sequencing sample was made of blood. This receptor was obtained from a woman in her twenties or thirties with Graves' ophthalmopathy. The V and J segments used are TRBV5-1 and TRBJ1-5, and TRBD1 matches 7 of the central bases. The bases read TGCGCCAGCAGCCATAAGGGGGCTTATCAGCCCCAGCATTTT. It encodes CASSHKGAYQPQHF.